This T cell receptor (beta chain) was recovered during a study of T cells in Graves' hyperthyroidism and ophthalmopathy (dated by TCRdb to the late 2010s). Concerning the study at large: Peripheral blood samples were taken at initial diagnosis, before any treatment was given. The 100 or so discovery patients were randomly split 7:3 into training and test sets. Thyroid tissue and blood T-cell repertoires from about six Graves' hyperthyroidism patients were also compared in the study. To identify TCR V-J signatures that set the groups apart, the researchers used a discovery cohort of 100 patients, made up of fewer than 50 with Graves' ophthalmopathy and 57 with stable Graves' hyperthyroidism. TCR Vbeta CDR3 sequencing of approximately 140 peripheral blood samples (about 45 ophthalmopathy, about 75 hyperthyroidism and roughly 17 progressor patients) is reported in the paper. Prospective prediction of ophthalmopathy was tested in an independent validation cohort of approximately 18 hyperthyroidism patients and 15 to 17 patients who later progressed to ophthalmopathy. After sampling, hyperthyroidism patients received methimazole starting at 30 mg daily, and ophthalmopathy patients received high-dose intravenous methylprednisolone.

The CDR3 spans 12 residues, from the cysteine through the phenylalanine. Solely the CDR3 DNA is kept, with 36 bases framed from the first base. V loses 10 bases, J loses 9 bases, and the germline ends lie 19 bases apart. CDR1 LNHDA and CDR2 SQIVND are derived from the germline V gene (reference sequence). The TCR beta CDR3 regions were amplified from the RNA transcripts. The first round of RT-PCR for the TCR CDR3 was performed with the HTBI primer set and the Qiagen OneStep RT-PCR kit. The libraries were constructed in a second round of multiplex PCR and then size-selected and purified. Sequencing of the libraries was done on an Illumina HiSeq2000 using paired-end 100 bp reads. As for the authors' bioinformatics: SOAPnuke was used to process the raw data, throwing out any read that contained adapters or uncalled bases, had a mean Phred below 15, or lacked an exact constant-primer or identifier match. COPE v1.2.5 was used to merge the high-quality paired reads, and each unique nucleotide sequence was defined as a clonotype. MiTCR v1.1 was used to align the clonotypes against IMGT TRBV, TRBD and TRBJ reference segments. The analysis was restricted to V-J combinations with a frequency above 0.0001, which together covered 99% to 99.2% of the repertoires. A TCS score was defined as the ratio of F50 (clonal expansion) to E x V (chaos), with BLOSUM62-based TCRdist applied between CDR3 peptides within each V-J. Welch's t-statistics and random forest reduced fewer than 550 V-J features to 13, which were used in a naive Bayes classifier (R e1071). The public reads were quality trimmed at Q25 with fastp and then assembled into clones with MiXCR by TCRdb, keeping productive beta chains. One record per CDR3 amino acid sequence lists the most common genes and DNA. For this entry, the V and J calls and clone size follow TCRdb and not the study's own pipeline. Within this sample are nearly 600,000 distinct CDR3 sequences, with 13% to 15% of them counted one time only. 7% to 9% of the sample belongs to the ten largest clones.

On the study overall, not on this receptor specifically: Ophthalmopathy was separated from stable hyperthyroidism by a 13 V-J signature model, with 87.88% sensitivity and 81% to 83% specificity obtained in cross-validation and 80%/75% obtained in testing. Sample size was not statistically predetermined, and blinding of investigators to group allocation was not performed. In validation, progression to ophthalmopathy was predicted by the model with nearly 71% sensitivity and 72% to 80% specificity, a median of approximately 6.5 months before onset. Most expanded thyroid clonotypes (frequency above 0.001) were also detected in blood, a finding suggesting that blood repertoires may reflect thyroid immune responses.

This clonotype was seen a handful of times. Its antigen remains unidentified. No clone much larger than this one lies a single base away; base qualities are absent. Ophthalmopathy patients had moderately to severely active disease, with a Clinical Activity Score of 3 or more, a NOSPECS grade of 4 or more, and a disease duration of less than 3 months. Patients with uncontrolled infections, other autoimmune diseases, pregnancy or lactation were excluded. Diagnoses relied on clinical symptoms, serum thyroxine and TRAb, thyroid ultrasound and orbital computed tomography. PBMCs were isolated from about 9 ml of fresh peripheral blood by Ficoll-Paque density gradient centrifugation. Total RNA was extracted using Trizol reagent, and RNA quality was assessed on an Agilent 2100 Bioanalyzer.

The chain is encoded by TRBV19 joined to TRBJ2-7; the D gene lacks a confident call. The sample taken for sequencing was blood. The TCR was taken from a woman between 18 and 29 years old with Graves' ophthalmopathy. The CDR3 region reads CATRDKLRGQYF. The nucleotides are TGTGCCACTAGAGACAAGCTGAGAGGGCAGTACTTC.